The clone carrying this T cell receptor (beta chain) was counted only a few times. Measured with immunoSEQ multiplex PCR; TCRdb has only the in-frame clones, and not every one. The data contain more than 200,000 clones, approximately 86% of them seen just once; the ten biggest clones take up roughly 5%. This sample is drawn from a study of blood T cell repertoires in COVID-19. This CDR3 spans 15 amino acids. The V gene lost 5 bases and the J gene lost 4 bases, with 17 bases spanning the gap. From germline, CDR1 is SGHTA and CDR2 FQGNSA. Specimen: peripheral blood. The clonotype was recovered from a woman aged 55-69 years with COVID-19, enrolled during active disease. The V and J genes are TRBV7-2 and TRBJ1-2, with a possible D match to TRBD1 (5 bases). The CDR3 reads CASSATAPAIYGYTF. The CDR3 DNA sequence: TGTGCCAGCAGCGCGACAGCACCGGCCATCTATGGCTACACCTTC.